One sample yielded the 24 T cell receptor beta chains listed below, sequenced in a study of blood T cell repertoires in COVID-19. Assay used: immunoSEQ multiplex PCR; TCRdb lists only in-frame clones, some missing. The table has some 250,000 clones, 70% to 90% seen once; the top ten hold about 3.1%. Sequencing used peripheral blood. All receptors derive from a woman aged 25-40 years who had recovered from COVID-19.

The table lists this clone with a count of one. The gene calls are TRBV24-1 and TRBJ2-2; 10 nucleotides align to TRBD2. The germline V gene has CDR1 KGHDR and CDR2 SFDVKD. V trimming: 3 bases; J trimming: 3 bases; junction bases outside the gene matches: 12. The CDR3 is 19 residues long. This CDR3 is CATSDATSGGAFDTGELFF. CDR3 in DNA: TGTGCCACCAGTGATGCCACGAGCGGGGGGGCCTTTGACACCGGGGAGCTGTTTTTT.

This chain uses TRBV6-6 with TRBJ2-5; perhaps TRBD1 as D (7 bases). Trimming removed 6 bases from V and 2 bases from J, with 16 bases in between. CDR1 is MNHNY and CDR2 is SVGAGI in the germline V gene (reference sequence). The CDR3 extends over 15 amino acids. In DNA form, the CDR3 reads TGTGCCAGCAGCCCAGGGGGGTCGGGGCAAGAGACCCAGTACTTC. It yields the protein CASSPGGSGQETQYF.

Concerning this clone itself: Other DNA variants within this sample encode the same CDR3. The genes are TRBV5-1 and TRBJ1-1, with 8 bases fitting TRBD1. Germline V gene data show CDR1 as SGHRS and CDR2 as YFSETQ. The CDR3 runs 14 residues. The trim removed 5 bases at V and 1 base at J, leaving 4 bases unmatched. CDR3 sequence: CASSLDRGNTEAFF. The CDR3 DNA sequence: TGCGCCAGCAGTTTAGACAGGGGGAACACTGAAGCTTTCTTT.

Only a few counts were recorded for this clone. The CDR3 spells CASSPLGNTIYF. CDR3 in DNA: TGTGCCAGCAGCCCATTGGGAAACACCATATATTTT. The rearrangement links TRBV3-1 (or the pseudogene TRBV3-2) to TRBJ1-3; D unclear. Trimming removed 4 bases from V and 4 bases from J, with 5 bases in between. Germline V gene sequence: CDR1 LGHDT, CDR2 YNNKEL (reference sequence). The CDR3 has 12 residues.

The CDR3, as DNA: TGTGCCAGCACTCCTCGGGACAGGGGTACCGGGGAGCTGTTTTTT. As protein: CASTPRDRGTGELFF. The gene calls are TRBV25-1 and TRBJ2-2, with TRBD1 matching over 10 bases. The CDR3 is made up of 15 amino acids. J was trimmed by 5 bases and V by 7 bases; bases with no gene match: 7. Germline CDR1 is MGHDK and CDR2 is SYGVNS.

The V and J genes are TRBV27 and TRBJ1-1, with D possibly TRBD1 on 6 matching bases. CDR1 and CDR2 from the germline V gene are MNHEY and SMNVEV (reference sequence). CDR3 length: 16 amino acids. V lost 7 bases, J lost 1 base, and 19 bases lay in between. CDR3 sequence reads: CASTLSGYRENTEAFF. In DNA, the CDR3 is TGTGCCAGCACCTTAAGTGGGTACAGGGAGAACACTGAAGCTTTCTTT.

This chain uses TRBV2 with TRBJ2-7; 7 bases agree with TRBD1. V lost 5 bases to trimming and J lost 4 bases; unmatched junction nucleotides: 11. Germline V CDR1 and CDR2: SNHLY, FYNNEI. The CDR3 runs to 15 residues. The CDR3 region is CASSPGDRVRYEQYF. The CDR3 nucleotides are TGTGCCAGCAGTCCCGGCGACAGGGTCCGTTACGAGCAGTACTTC.

The chain has TRBV5-1 and TRBJ2-2; 8 nucleotides align to TRBD2. The V segment lost 3 bases and the J segment 3 bases; nucleotides outside the gene matches: 7. Per germline, CDR1 SGHRS and CDR2 YFSETQ. CDR3 size: 16 residues. As DNA, the CDR3 is TGCGCCAGCAGCTCCGAAGCGGGGGAGGACACCGGGGAGCTGTTTTTT. Translated: CASSSEAGEDTGELFF. Full variable domain (outside the CDR3, taken from reference TRBV5-1 and TRBJ2-2): KAGVTQTPRYLIKTRGQQVTLSCSPISGHRSVSWYQQTPGQGLQFLFEYFSETQRNKGNFPGRFSGRQFSNSRSEMNVSTLELGDSALYLCASSSEAGEDTGELFFGEGSRLTVL.

This clone was seen once. The chain's CDR3 is CASSDTGGRNTIYF. DNA for the CDR3: TGTGCCAGCAGTGACACAGGGGGCAGAAACACCATATATTTT. V and J are TRBV6-6 and TRBJ1-3, with TRBD1 matching 9 bases. The CDR3 consists of 14 residues. Per germline, CDR1 MNHNY and CDR2 SVGAGI (reference sequence). J was trimmed by 5 bases and V by 5 bases; bases with no gene match: 4.

CDR3 protein: CASSPGGELTGVNTEAFF. For the CDR3, the DNA is TGCGCCAGCAGCCCCGGCGGGGAATTGACAGGGGTAAACACTGAAGCTTTCTTT. The genes are TRBV5-1 and TRBJ1-1; 8 bases are shared with TRBD1. Per the germline V gene, CDR1 is SGHRS and CDR2 is YFSETQ. CDR3 length equals 18 residues. The ends lost 4 bases at V and 2 bases at J; junction bases unmatched: 16.

This sequence joins TRBV12-3 or TRBV12-4 and TRBJ1-1; D uncertain. CDR3 size: 12 residues. V gave up 3 bases and J gave up 7 bases, with 9 bases separating them. CDR3 bases: TGTGCCAGCAGTTTTGGTCAGATTGAAGCTTTCTTT. This sequence encodes CASSFGQIEAFF.

The V gene is TRBV19, the J gene TRBJ2-7; D unclear. V gave up 4 bases and J gave up 3 bases, with 13 bases separating them. This CDR3 contains 14 residues. Germline CDR1 LNHDA, CDR2 SQIVND (reference sequence). The CDR3 DNA follows: TGTGCCAGTAGTAGACGTGAGGTACTCTACGAGCAGTACTTC. Amino acids: CASSRREVLYEQYF.

The chain couples TRBV27 to TRBJ1-2; 7 nucleotides agree with TRBD1. The germline V gene encodes CDR1 MNHEY and CDR2 SMNVEV (reference sequence). The CDR3 consists of 14 residues. V shed 11 bases, J shed 3 bases, and the junction held 12 bases outside the gene matches. Written as DNA, the CDR3 is TGTGCCGGCCAGGGGGAAAAGGGGCACTATGGCTACACCTTC. Translating gives CAGQGEKGHYGYTF.

This chain uses TRBV5-5 with TRBJ1-2, with 10 bases aligning to TRBD1. CDR3 length: 17 amino acids. With V trimmed by 3 bases and J by 0 bases, 8 bases remained unmatched. Germline CDR1 SGHKS, CDR2 YYEKEE (reference sequence). CDR3 bases: TGTGCCAGCAGCTCACGGGACAGGGGATCGGCTAACTATGGCTACACCTTC. Residues: CASSSRDRGSANYGYTF.

CDR3 in amino acids: CASSGGQHQPQHF. CDR3 sequence (DNA): TGTGCCAGCAGCGGGGGACAGCATCAGCCCCAGCATTTT. The V and J genes are TRBV11-3 and TRBJ1-5, with 7 bases aligning to TRBD1. Germline lookup yields CDR1 SGHNT and CDR2 YENEEA. CDR3 length: 13 amino acids. With V trimmed by 5 bases and J by 5 bases, 3 bases remained unmatched.

This chain joins TRBV27 and TRBJ2-7; possible D gene TRBD1, 6 bases. The germline CDR1 and CDR2 sequences are MNHEY and SMNVEV (reference sequence). The ends were cut back, 3 bases at V and 3 bases at J, with 15 bases in the middle. The CDR3 is 15 amino acids. The CDR3 coding sequence is TGTGCCAGCAGTTTCGTCTCAGGGGATCTCTACGAGCAGTACTTC. This codes for CASSFVSGDLYEQYF.

The chain uses TRBV6-2 or TRBV6-3 and TRBJ2-1; TRBD2 agrees at 8 bases. V shed 5 bases, J shed 7 bases, and the junction held 10 bases outside the gene matches. The CDR3 sequence is 15 residues long. The germline gives CDR1 MNHEY, CDR2 SVGEGT. The DNA of the CDR3 is TGTGCCAGCAGTCCCGGGACTAGTGGGAATAATGAGCAGTTCTTC. It encodes CASSPGTSGNNEQFF.

The V call is TRBV2, the J call TRBJ1-2, with D unresolved. Germline V gene sequence: CDR1 SNHLY, CDR2 FYNNEI. This CDR3 contains 13 residues. The germline V and J ends were trimmed by 4 bases and 5 bases, with 11 bases remaining between them. This CDR3 is CASSAPSPYGYTF. CDR3 DNA: TGTGCCAGCAGTGCCCCCTCTCCTTATGGCTACACCTTC.

This chain joins TRBV3-1 (or the pseudogene TRBV3-2) and TRBJ2-2, with TRBD1 matching 12 bases. The CDR3 runs 18 residues. The V gene's germline CDR1 is LGHDT and CDR2 YNNKEL (reference sequence). The trim removed 2 bases at V and 4 bases at J, leaving 8 bases unmatched. The CDR3 reads CASSQPSGTGGITGELFF. CDR3 bases: TGTGCCAGCAGCCAACCCTCCGGGACAGGGGGCATCACCGGGGAGCTGTTTTTT.

The chain has TRBV7-2 and TRBJ2-7, with D tentatively TRBD1 (6 bases). The CDR3 totals 15 residues. The V end lost 4 bases, the J end lost 1 base, and 14 bases lay between the germline ends. CDR1 and CDR2 (germline): SGHTA, FQGNSA. CDR3 sequence (DNA): TGTGCCAGCAGCTGGGGTCCCACAGGGTCCTACGAGCAGTACTTC. It specifies CASSWGPTGSYEQYF.

The chain uses TRBV6-5 and TRBJ2-2, with D possibly being TRBD1 (5 bases). The germline V and J ends were trimmed by 2 bases and 6 bases, with 16 bases remaining between them. CDR1 and CDR2 (germline): MNHEY, SVGAGI. The CDR3 loop spans 16 amino acids. The CDR3 is CASSYLQGLPAGELFF. CDR3 nucleotide sequence: TGTGCCAGCAGTTACCTCCAGGGCCTTCCCGCCGGGGAGCTGTTTTTT.

CDR3 coding DNA: TGCGCCAGCAGCGGGACGGACAGGGGGCTTTACGAGCAGTACTTC. It yields the protein CASSGTDRGLYEQYF. The V gene is TRBV5-1, the J gene TRBJ2-7; 11 positions match TRBD1. J was trimmed by 4 bases and V by 4 bases; bases with no gene match: 7. Germline loops: CDR1 SGHRS, CDR2 YFSETQ. This CDR3 has 15 amino acids.

The chain couples TRBV9 to TRBJ1-2; D gene uncertain. CDR1 SGDLS and CDR2 YYNGEE come from the germline V gene. This CDR3 has 15 amino acids. The V end was cut by 0 bases, the J end by 0 bases, with 9 bases between. DNA for the CDR3: TGTGCCAGCAGCGTAGGCGGTGGGTCTAACTATGGCTACACCTTC. Translating gives CASSVGGGSNYGYTF. The variable domain in full, with the rest retrieved from reference TRBV9 and TRBJ1-2, is DSGVTQTPKHLITATGQRVTLRCSPRSGDLSVYWYQQSLDQGLQFLIQYYNGEERAKGNILERFSAQQFPDLHSELNLSSLELGDSALYFCASSVGGGSNYGYTFGSGTRLTVV.

The chain recombines TRBV10-1 with TRBJ2-1; 10 nucleotides align to TRBD1. The V segment lost 3 bases and the J segment 7 bases; nucleotides outside the gene matches: 6. This CDR3 comprises 15 residues. Germline V lookup: CDR1 WNHNN, CDR2 SYGVQD (reference sequence). CDR3 sequence: CASSDGTGEINEQFF. The DNA of the CDR3 is TGCGCCAGCAGTGATGGGACAGGGGAAATTAATGAGCAGTTCTTC.